The 17 T cell receptor beta chains below all came from one sample that was sequenced in a study of blood T cells in healthy people across ages. PCR was performed a second time for about 7 to 11 cycles using a sample-barcoded 5' primer and a J-beta primer mix. TCRdb ran MiXCR on the 5' RACE reads and lists one entry per CDR3 protein. The sample yields around 1,900,000 distinct CDR3 sequences, roughly two fifths seen once. The sample comprised blood. The receptors derive from a human donor in good health.

The chain uses TRBV4-3 and TRBJ2-1; 11 nucleotides agree with TRBD2. Looked up from germline, CDR1 is LGHNA and CDR2 is YSLEER. With V trimmed by 0 bases and J by 6 bases, 13 bases remained unmatched. CDR3 length equals 19 residues. The CDR3 sequence: CASSQEGWGIAGGVNEQFF. The CDR3 bases are TGCGCCAGCAGCCAAGAAGGTTGGGGCATAGCGGGGGGGGTCAATGAGCAGTTCTTC.

A remark on this clonotype: Its ends do not fully match the called genes, so a read error is possible. This rearrangement joins TRBV15 to TRBJ2-5, with D perhaps TRBD2 (6 bases). The CDR3 has 17 amino acids. Germline loops: CDR1 LNHNV, CDR2 YYDKDF (reference sequence). The CDR3 region is CATSNQDGGPYQETQYF. As DNA, the CDR3 is TGTGCCACCAGCAACCAGGACGGGGGACCGTACCAGGAGACCCAGTACTTC. The full variable domain, in which reference TRBV15 and TRBJ2-5 provide the parts outside the CDR3, is DAMVIQNPRYQVTQFGKPVTLSCSQTLNHNVMYWYQQKSSQAPKLLFHYYDKDFNNEADTPDNFQSRRPNTSFCFLDIRSPGLGDTAMYLCATSNQDGGPYQETQYFGPGTRLLVL.

This sequence joins TRBV7-3 and TRBJ1-2; 7 positions agree with TRBD1. The CDR3 extends over 15 amino acids. V shed 4 bases, J shed 6 bases, and the junction held 11 bases outside the gene matches. Germline CDR1 SGHTA, CDR2 FQGTGA. CDR3 loop: CASSSNAQGLDGYTF. The CDR3 DNA follows: TGTGCCAGCAGCTCAAACGCACAGGGGCTCGATGGCTACACCTTC. Full variable domain (outside the CDR3, taken from reference TRBV7-3 and TRBJ1-2): GAGVSQTPSNKVTEKGKYVELRCDPISGHTALYWYRQSLGQGPEFLIYFQGTGAADDSGLPNDRFFAVRPEGSVSTLKIQRTERGDSAVYLCASSSNAQGLDGYTFGSGTRLTVV.

The chain carries TRBV6-2 or TRBV6-3 and TRBJ1-6, with D possibly matching TRBD1 (5 bases). V was clipped by 5 bases and J by 10 bases, with 15 bases between them. Germline CDR1 and CDR2: MNHEY and SVGEGT. CDR3 length equals 14 residues. This CDR3 reads CASSNFPGLSPLHF. CDR3 nucleotide sequence: TGTGCCAGCAGTAACTTTCCAGGGTTATCACCCCTCCACTTT.

This clonotype was counted a few times. The chain has TRBV10-2 and TRBJ2-2; D is possibly TRBD1 (5 bases). V was trimmed by 2 bases and J by 5 bases, leaving 12 bases between them. The CDR3 runs to 15 residues. CDR1 and CDR2 from the germline V gene are WSHSY and SAAADI. The CDR3 DNA reads TGCGCCAGCAGTGAGAGGGGTCAAGGGACCGGGGAGCTGTTTTTT. This gives the protein CASSERGQGTGELFF.

The chain carries TRBV20-1 and TRBJ2-3, with D unresolved. Trimming stripped 3 bases from V and 2 bases from J, with 6 bases between. The V gene's germline CDR1 is DFQATT and CDR2 SNEGSKA (reference sequence). This CDR3 region has 12 residues. The CDR3 DNA is TGCAGTGCTAGTTTTCCCACAGATACGCAGTATTTT. It encodes CSASFPTDTQYF.

The gene calls are TRBV13 and TRBJ2-3; no clear D gene. The CDR3 is made up of 14 amino acids. Germline-derived CDR1 and CDR2 are PRHDT and FYEKMQ (reference sequence). Trimming cost V 0 bases and J 4 bases, with 8 bases left between them. The DNA of the CDR3 is TGTGCCAGCAGCTTAGGTGTCCTCCCAGATACGCAGTATTTT. It translates to CASSLGVLPDTQYF.

This clonotype appeared a few times. The V gene is TRBV12-3 or TRBV12-4, the J gene TRBJ1-4; no clear D. Between the trimmed V and J ends, which lost 5 bases and 9 bases, there was a span of 10 bases. This CDR3 region has 12 residues. The CDR3 is CASSLLSQKLFF. Written as DNA, the CDR3 is TGTGCCAGCAGTCTATTATCTCAAAAACTGTTTTTT.

The chain employs TRBV3-1 and TRBJ2-3, with 9 positions matching TRBD1. J gave up 5 bases and V 3 bases, and 9 bases lay outside the gene matches. CDR1 LGHDT and CDR2 YNNKEL come from the germline V gene (reference sequence). The CDR3 extends over 16 amino acids. The DNA of the CDR3 is TGTGCCAGCAGCCACACACAGGGGGCAGGGGTAGATACGCAGTATTTT. It is translated as CASSHTQGAGVDTQYF.

In regard to this clonotype: An end of the junction does not agree with germline; a read error may underlie this. The genes are TRBV4-3 and TRBJ2-7; weak D call: TRBD1 (5 bases). This CDR3 has 14 residues. Per the germline V gene, CDR1 is LGHNA and CDR2 is YSLEER. The CDR3 nucleotides are TGCGCCAGCGGCCAAGATGCAGGGACCTACGAGCAGTACTTC. Encoded protein: CASGQDAGTYEQYF.

The chain has TRBV20-1 and TRBJ2-1; TRBD2 agrees at 11 bases. Germline V gene sequence: CDR1 DFQATT, CDR2 SNEGSKA (reference sequence). The V and J ends lost 0 bases and 5 bases, in that order; junction bases with no gene match: 3. The CDR3 has 15 amino acids. For the CDR3, the DNA is TGCAGTGCTAGAGATCCACTAGCGGGGGACAATGAGCAGTTCTTC. This gives the protein CSARDPLAGDNEQFF.

This clonotype was recorded a few times. V usage is TRBV7-8 and J usage is TRBJ2-3; D is uncertain. V was pared by 4 bases and J by 0 bases, with 8 bases between. Germline V gives CDR1 SGHVS, CDR2 FQNEAQ. The length of the CDR3 is 14 residues. CDR3 DNA sequence: TGTGCCAGCAGCTGGGCCCTAAGCACAGATACGCAGTATTTT. Amino acid sequence: CASSWALSTDTQYF.

This clonotype appeared many times. The chain has TRBV4-2 and TRBJ2-1; 7 nucleotides line up with TRBD2. Trimming removed 1 base from V and 4 bases from J; junction bases left unmatched: 4. The germline V gene has CDR1 LGHNA and CDR2 YNFKEQ. There are 15 residues in the CDR3. The CDR3 DNA follows: TGTGCCAGCAGCCAAGTGGGAGCGGGGTACAATGAGCAGTTCTTC. As protein: CASSQVGAGYNEQFF.

The CDR3 region is CASRGQGNTGELFF. CDR3 DNA sequence: TGTGCCAGCAGGGGGCAAGGGAACACCGGGGAGCTGTTTTTT. The V call is TRBV11-2, the J call TRBJ2-2; D possibly corresponds to TRBD1 (5 bases). The germline V gene encodes CDR1 SGHAT and CDR2 FQNNGV. The V end was cut by 6 bases, the J end by 1 base, with 9 bases between. There are 14 residues in the CDR3. The complete variable domain, with remaining parts taken from reference TRBV11-2 and TRBJ2-2, reads EAGVAQSPRYKIIEKRQSVAFWCNPISGHATLYWYQQILGQGPKLLIQFQNNGVVDDSQLPKDRFSAERLKGVDSTLKIQPAKLEDSAVYLCASRGQGNTGELFFGEGSRLTVL.

This chain joins TRBV12-3 or TRBV12-4 and TRBJ2-3; D may be TRBD2 (5 bases). This CDR3 region has 14 residues. V lost 6 bases to trimming and J lost 5 bases, with 15 bases between them. The CDR3 DNA reads TGTGCCAGCAGCCCGACGGGGAGAGGAGATACGCAGTATTTT. Translated, it gives CASSPTGRGDTQYF.

This clonotype was recorded once. One end of the junction is discordant with germline, which a read error may explain. The chain links TRBV10-3 to TRBJ1-5; a possible D gene is TRBD1 (5 bases). The CDR3 length is 14 residues. Germline assignment: CDR1 ENHRY and CDR2 SYGVKD. The CDR3 coding sequence is TGTGCCATCAGTGCGCAGGGCGGGAATCAGCCCCGGCATTTT. Translated: CAISAQGGNQPRHF.

This clonotype showed up just a few times. The chain combines TRBV20-1 with TRBJ1-1, with D perhaps TRBD1 (6 bases). Germline lookup yields CDR1 DFQATT and CDR2 SNEGSKA (reference sequence). This CDR3 is built from 14 residues. The V end lost 5 bases, the J end lost 7 bases, and 20 bases lay between the germline ends. The CDR3 spells CSAEIQGNGGEAFF. The CDR3 DNA reads TGCAGTGCTGAAATCCAGGGGAATGGAGGTGAAGCTTTCTTT.